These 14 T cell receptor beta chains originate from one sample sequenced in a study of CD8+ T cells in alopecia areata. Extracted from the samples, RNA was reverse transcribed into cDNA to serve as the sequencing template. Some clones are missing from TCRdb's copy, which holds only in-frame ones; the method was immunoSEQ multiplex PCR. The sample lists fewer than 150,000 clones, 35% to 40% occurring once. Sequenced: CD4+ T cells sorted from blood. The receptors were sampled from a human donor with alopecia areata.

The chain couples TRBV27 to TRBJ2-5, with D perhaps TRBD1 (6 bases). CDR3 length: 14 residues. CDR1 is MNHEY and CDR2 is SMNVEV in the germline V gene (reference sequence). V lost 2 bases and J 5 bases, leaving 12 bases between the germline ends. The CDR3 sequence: CASSLRSRGETQYF. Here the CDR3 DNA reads TGTGCCAGCAGTTTACGTTCTAGGGGGGAGACCCAGTACTTC.

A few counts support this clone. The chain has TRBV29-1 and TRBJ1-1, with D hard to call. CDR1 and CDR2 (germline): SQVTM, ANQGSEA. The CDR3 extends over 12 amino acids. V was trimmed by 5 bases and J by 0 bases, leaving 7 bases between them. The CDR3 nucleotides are TGCAGCGTTAGGACCATGAACACTGAAGCTTTCTTT. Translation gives CSVRTMNTEAFF.

CDR3 protein: CASRPNLGGNQPQHF. Written as DNA, the CDR3 is TGTGCCAGCAGACCAAACCTCGGGGGCAATCAGCCCCAGCATTTT. V gene TRBV6-5 combines with J gene TRBJ1-5; D uncertain. The CDR3 sequence is 15 residues long. V was cut by 6 bases and J by 2 bases, with 14 bases left in between. Germline V CDR1 and CDR2: MNHEY, SVGAGI.

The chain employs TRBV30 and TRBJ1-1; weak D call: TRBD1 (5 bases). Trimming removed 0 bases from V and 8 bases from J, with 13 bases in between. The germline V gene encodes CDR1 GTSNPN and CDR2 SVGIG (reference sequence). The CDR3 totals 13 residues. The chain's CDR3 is CAWSVQDTTEAFF. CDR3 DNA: TGTGCCTGGAGTGTACAGGACACAACGGAAGCTTTCTTT.

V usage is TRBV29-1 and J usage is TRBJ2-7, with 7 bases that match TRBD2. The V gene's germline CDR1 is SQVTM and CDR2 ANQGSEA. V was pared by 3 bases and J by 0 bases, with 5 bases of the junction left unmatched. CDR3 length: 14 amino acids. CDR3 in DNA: TGCAGCGTTGAGCTAGCGGATAGCTCCTACGAGCAGTACTTC. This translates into CSVELADSSYEQYF.

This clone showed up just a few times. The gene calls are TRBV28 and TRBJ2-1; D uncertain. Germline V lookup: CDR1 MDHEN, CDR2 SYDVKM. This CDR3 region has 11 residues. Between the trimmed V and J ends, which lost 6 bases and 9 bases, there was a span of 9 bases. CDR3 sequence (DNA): TGTGCCAGCAGCCTCGTGGGTGAGCAGTTCTTC. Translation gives CASSLVGEQFF.

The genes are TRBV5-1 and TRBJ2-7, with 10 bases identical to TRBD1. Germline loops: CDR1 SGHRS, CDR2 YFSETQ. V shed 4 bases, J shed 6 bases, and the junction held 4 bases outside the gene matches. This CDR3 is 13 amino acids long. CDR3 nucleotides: TGCGCCAGCAGCGTCGGGACAGGGGTCGAGCAGTACTTC. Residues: CASSVGTGVEQYF.

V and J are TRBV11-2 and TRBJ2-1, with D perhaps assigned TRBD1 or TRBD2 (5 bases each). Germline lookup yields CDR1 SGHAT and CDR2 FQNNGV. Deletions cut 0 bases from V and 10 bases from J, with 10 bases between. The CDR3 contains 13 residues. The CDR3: CASSLDSWGEQFF. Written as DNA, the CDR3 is TGTGCCAGCAGCTTAGATAGTTGGGGGGAGCAGTTCTTC.

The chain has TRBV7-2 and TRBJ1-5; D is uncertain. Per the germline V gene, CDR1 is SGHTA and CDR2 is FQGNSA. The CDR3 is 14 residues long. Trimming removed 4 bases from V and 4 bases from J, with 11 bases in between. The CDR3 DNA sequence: TGTGCCAGCAGCTCCGGCACGGTAAATCAGCCCCAGCATTTT. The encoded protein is CASSSGTVNQPQHF.

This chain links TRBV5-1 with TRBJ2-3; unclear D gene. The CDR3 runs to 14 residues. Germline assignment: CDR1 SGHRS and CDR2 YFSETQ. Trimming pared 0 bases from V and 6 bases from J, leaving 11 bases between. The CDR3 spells CASSLDVGGDTQYF. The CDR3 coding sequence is TGCGCCAGCAGCTTGGATGTAGGTGGCGATACGCAGTATTTT.

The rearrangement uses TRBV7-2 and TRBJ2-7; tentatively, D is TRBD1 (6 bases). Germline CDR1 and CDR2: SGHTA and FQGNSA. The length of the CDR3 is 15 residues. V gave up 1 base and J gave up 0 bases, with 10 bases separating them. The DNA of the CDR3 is TGTGCCAGCAGCTTAGGACAGGTGAGCTCCTACGAGCAGTACTTC. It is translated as CASSLGQVSSYEQYF.

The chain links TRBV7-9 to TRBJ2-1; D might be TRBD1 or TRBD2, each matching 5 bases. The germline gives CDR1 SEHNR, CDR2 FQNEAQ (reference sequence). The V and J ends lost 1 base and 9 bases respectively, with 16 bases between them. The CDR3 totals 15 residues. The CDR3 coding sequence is TGTGCCAGCAGCTTAGAAGGGACGGTGGGCATTGAGCAGTTCTTC. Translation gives CASSLEGTVGIEQFF.

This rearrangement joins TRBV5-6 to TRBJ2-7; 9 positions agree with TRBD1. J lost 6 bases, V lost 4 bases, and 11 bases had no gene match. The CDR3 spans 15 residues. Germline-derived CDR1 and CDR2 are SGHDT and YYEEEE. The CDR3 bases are TGTGCCAGCAGCAGTACAGGGGGCGCAAACCTCGAGCAGTACTTC. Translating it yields CASSSTGGANLEQYF.

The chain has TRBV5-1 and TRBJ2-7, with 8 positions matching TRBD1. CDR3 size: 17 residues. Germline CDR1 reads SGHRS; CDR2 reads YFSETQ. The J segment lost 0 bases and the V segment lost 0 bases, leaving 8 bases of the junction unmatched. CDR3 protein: CASSLGQGAVSSYEQYF. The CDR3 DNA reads TGCGCCAGCAGCTTGGGGCAGGGGGCTGTTAGCTCCTACGAGCAGTACTTC.